These 22 T cell receptor beta chains were sequenced from one sample in a study of T cell repertoires in cytomegalovirus infection. TCRdb re-derived calls from the reads in MiXCR, one entry per CDR3 protein. The sample has around 740,000 distinct CDR3 sequences, 35% to 45% seen once. Sequenced: PBMCs. The source is a human donor in good health (CMV status not recorded). Some clones in this sample may be carry-over from other donors' samples.

This chain connects TRBV12-5 to TRBJ1-6, with no clear D. V lost 1 base, J lost 0 bases, and 10 bases lay in between. Germline V gives CDR1 LGHNT, CDR2 FRNRAP. There are 17 residues in the CDR3. The CDR3 loop reads CASGLADPSSYNSPLHF. CDR3 coding DNA: TGTGCTAGTGGTTTGGCAGACCCGAGCTCCTATAATTCACCCCTCCACTTT. The variable domain in full, with the rest retrieved from reference TRBV12-5 and TRBJ1-6, is DARVTQTPRHKVTEMGQEVTMRCQPILGHNTVFWYRQTMMQGLELLAYFRNRAPLDDSGMPKDRFSAEMPDATLATLKIQPSEPRDSAVYFCASGLADPSSYNSPLHFGNGTRLTVT.

The gene calls are TRBV6-6 and TRBJ2-3; possible D gene TRBD1, 5 bases. CDR1 and CDR2 from the germline V gene are MNHNY and SVGAGI (reference sequence). Trimming pared 1 base from V and 0 bases from J, leaving 26 bases between. This CDR3 is 21 amino acids long. CDR3 sequence: CASSYYVHFRVPSFSTDTQYF. CDR3 in DNA: TGTGCCAGCAGTTACTACGTACACTTCAGGGTACCTTCCTTCAGCACAGATACGCAGTATTTT.

A word on this clonotype: This may be a read error: a much more frequent sequence differs by one nucleotide. The V gene is TRBV24-1, the J gene TRBJ2-1; 7 nucleotides align to TRBD2. The CDR3 has 16 amino acids. Germline CDR1 KGHDR, CDR2 SFDVKD. CDR3 sequence (DNA): TGTGCCACCAGTGATAAGCGGGACCCCTCCTACAATGAGAAGTTCTTC. Translation: CATSDKRDPSYNEKFF.

As to this clonotype: The germline gene is not matched at one end of the junction; a read error may be the cause. This sequence joins TRBV7-9 and TRBJ2-3, with D unresolved. Germline V gene data show CDR1 as SEHNR and CDR2 as FQNEAQ (reference sequence). The length of the CDR3 is 14 residues. CDR3 sequence reads: CASILTLVTDTQYF. In DNA, the CDR3 is TGTGCCAGCATCTTAACCCTAGTTACAGATACGCAGTATTTT.

The rearrangement links TRBV6-5 to TRBJ2-7; D is possibly TRBD1 or TRBD2 (5 bases each). V was pared by 8 bases and J by 1 base, with 18 bases between. The CDR3 length is 15 residues. In germline, CDR1 is MNHEY, CDR2 SVGAGI. CDR3 residues: CASRKGRGGSYEQYF. The CDR3 DNA reads as TGTGCCAGCCGCAAGGGCCGGGGCGGTTCCTACGAGCAGTACTTC.

The chain has TRBV6-6 and TRBJ1-1; D gene uncertain. Trimming took off 7 bases at V and 1 base at J, with 13 bases between the two ends. The CDR3 has 14 amino acids. Germline CDR1 is MNHNY and CDR2 is SVGAGI (reference sequence). CDR3 nucleotide sequence: TGTGCCAGCACCTCGTACAGTTCGAACACTGAAGCTTTCTTT. Residues: CASTSYSSNTEAFF.

The chain is built from TRBV28 and TRBJ1-4; D not resolved. There are 12 residues in the CDR3. Trimming shortened V by 2 bases and J by 7 bases, and 5 bases separated the two germline ends. Germline V gene data show CDR1 as MDHEN and CDR2 as SYDVKM. The CDR3 DNA follows: TGTGCCAGCAGTTTAGACTCTGAAAAACTGTTTTTT. This codes for CASSLDSEKLFF. Full variable domain (outside the CDR3, taken from reference TRBV28 and TRBJ1-4): DVKVTQSSRYLVKRTGEKVFLECVQDMDHENMFWYRQDPGLGLRLIYFSYDVKMKEKGDIPEGYSVSREKKERFSLILESASTNQTSMYLCASSLDSEKLFFGSGTQLSVL.

This clonotype was found a few times. V gene TRBV7-2 combines with J gene TRBJ1-5; tentative D call: TRBD1 (6 bases). Trimming stripped 5 bases from V and 0 bases from J, with 20 bases between. This CDR3 is 18 amino acids long. The V gene's germline CDR1 is SGHTA and CDR2 FQGNSA. The CDR3 DNA sequence: TGTGCCAGCAGCACCGAAGACAGGTTCTTACTTAGCAATCAGCCCCAGCATTTT. Its translation: CASSTEDRFLLSNQPQHF.

There are a few counts of this clonotype. CDR3 amino acids: CASSPRMVQNTEAFF. The CDR3 nucleotides read TGTGCCAGCAGCCCAAGGATGGTACAGAACACTGAAGCTTTCTTT. The chain employs TRBV7-9 and TRBJ1-1; the D is unclear. This CDR3 is 15 amino acids long. Trimming stripped 5 bases from V and 1 base from J, with 14 bases between. Germline loops: CDR1 SEHNR, CDR2 FQNEAQ (reference sequence).

Concerning this clonotype: Sequence at one end of the junction differs from germline and may be a read error. V is TRBV5-3 and J is TRBJ1-6; perhaps TRBD1 as D (5 bases). TRBV5-3 is classed as an ORF, of uncertain function. This CDR3 has 14 amino acids. CDR3 DNA sequence: TGTGCCAGCAGCTACATGGGGGGTGACTCACCCCTCCACTTT. Encoded protein: CASSYMGGDSPLHF.

This chain joins TRBV28 and TRBJ1-2; tentatively, D is TRBD1 (6 bases). Trimming removed 2 bases at V and 2 bases at J, with 9 bases between. CDR1 and CDR2 (germline): MDHEN, SYDVKM. The length of the CDR3 is 14 residues. This CDR3 reads CASSLEDSNYGYTF. In nucleotides, the CDR3 is TGTGCCAGCAGTTTAGAGGACAGCAACTATGGCTACACCTTC.

This clonotype was seen a single time. This sequence joins TRBV29-1 and TRBJ1-1; TRBD1 matches at 8 bases. The V and J ends lost 5 bases and 2 bases, in that order; junction bases with no gene match: 4. This CDR3 contains 13 residues. Germline V gene data show CDR1 as SQVTM and CDR2 as ANQGSEA. The CDR3 sequence: CSVCRGRNTEAFF. The CDR3 nucleotides read TGCAGCGTTTGCAGGGGGCGTAACACTGAAGCTTTCTTT.

V and J are TRBV6-1 and TRBJ1-5; the D gene is possibly TRBD1 (6 bases). The CDR3 totals 13 residues. The V gene's germline CDR1 is MNHNS and CDR2 SASEGT. Trimming removed 9 bases at V and 3 bases at J, with 12 bases between. DNA of the CDR3: TGTGCCAGTATCCGGGACATCAATCAGCCCCAGCATTTT. Translation gives CASIRDINQPQHF.

A word on this clonotype: One end of the junction varies from germline; a read error may be responsible. This chain links TRBV25-1 with TRBJ1-1; D not certain. Germline CDR1 MGHDK, CDR2 SYGVNS. CDR3 length: 11 residues. The CDR3 region has the DNA TGTTCCAGCAGGTCGCGGTACGAGGCTTTCTTT. Protein: CSSRSRYEAFF.

This clonotype was seen repeatedly, ten times or more. The chain combines TRBV7-3 with TRBJ1-1; weak D call: TRBD1 (5 bases). The CDR3 consists of 13 residues. V lost 5 bases, J lost 1 base, and 8 bases lay in between. CDR1 SGHTA and CDR2 FQGTGA come from the germline V gene. CDR3 loop: CASSQDTNTEAFF. The CDR3 coding sequence is TGTGCCAGCAGCCAGGACACGAACACTGAAGCTTTCTTT.

V and J are TRBV28 and TRBJ2-7, with TRBD2 matching over 11 bases. Trimming removed 6 bases from V and 3 bases from J; junction bases left unmatched: 13. Germline CDR1 MDHEN, CDR2 SYDVKM. CDR3 length: 17 residues. CDR3 protein: CASRDQGLAASYYEQYF. The CDR3 DNA follows: TGTGCCAGCAGGGATCAGGGACTAGCGGCCTCTTACTACGAGCAGTACTTC.

The V call is TRBV15, the J call TRBJ2-7; 15 bases are shared with TRBD2. Germline values: CDR1 LNHNV, CDR2 YYDKDF (reference sequence). The ends lost 0 bases at V and 6 bases at J; junction bases unmatched: 3. This CDR3 is 16 amino acids long. In nucleotides, the CDR3 is TGTGCCACCAGCAGAGAAGGACTAGCGGGAGGGAGCGAGCAGTACTTC. This sequence encodes CATSREGLAGGSEQYF.

This clonotype was picked up many times. The V and J genes are TRBV7-8 and TRBJ2-1, with TRBD2 as a possible D gene (6 bases). The CDR3 is made up of 21 amino acids. Germline V gene lookup returns CDR1 SGHVS and CDR2 FQNEAQ. The V and J ends lost 2 bases and 0 bases respectively, with 26 bases between them. The CDR3 DNA is TGTGCCAGCAGCTTAAGAAACGCCGAGACTAGAGGGTTTGGCTCCTACAATGAGCAGTTCTTC. This codes for CASSLRNAETRGFGSYNEQFF.

This clonotype has only a few counts. The chain is built from TRBV6-5 and TRBJ2-5, with TRBD1 matching 9 bases. Germline lookup yields CDR1 MNHEY and CDR2 SVGAGI. After removal of 9 bases from V and 5 bases from J, the junction contained 7 bases not matched to a gene. The CDR3 has 13 amino acids. The CDR3 reads CASATGGAETQYF. The CDR3 DNA follows: TGTGCCAGTGCTACAGGGGGCGCGGAGACCCAGTACTTC.

To note about this clonotype: One end of the junction fails to match germline, which may point to a read error. The J gene is TRBJ1-2, the V gene TRBV4-1, with TRBD1 as a possible D gene (6 bases). CDR1 MGHRA and CDR2 YSYEKL come from the germline V gene. The CDR3 has 19 residues. CDR3 sequence (DNA): TGCGCCAGCAGCCAAGATCGGGGAATGGTCAGGGGATCTACCTATTGCTACACATTC. Translating gives CASSQDRGMVRGSTYCYTF.

This clonotype was found a few times. This chain links TRBV7-2 with TRBJ1-2; 9 bases map to TRBD1. Germline-derived CDR1 and CDR2 are SGHTA and FQGNSA. V dropped 0 bases and J dropped 4; count of bases not matched to a gene: 6. This CDR3 is built from 16 residues. This chain's CDR3 is CASSLAPGQGTYGYTF. CDR3 nucleotides: TGTGCCAGCAGCTTAGCACCGGGACAGGGTACCTATGGCTACACCTTC.

This clonotype was counted between two and nine times. The gene calls are TRBV12-3 or TRBV12-4 and TRBJ1-2; D unclear. Trimming pared 4 bases from V and 6 bases from J, leaving 6 bases between. CDR3 length equals 11 residues. CDR3 nucleotides: TGTGCCAGCAGTTCACGGGATGGCTACACCTTC. Translated: CASSSRDGYTF.